This TCR beta chain was identified during a study of blood T cell repertoires in COVID-19. Study-wide context: Italy, Spain and the United States were the sources of the convalescent and acute COVID-19 samples. PBMCs, B-cell-depleted T cells, or T cells were the source of the cDNA or gDNA that made up the material.

Per the authors' pipeline: Estimation of nucleated cell counts relied on the amplification of reference gene primers. TCRdb's copy holds only in-frame clones and misses some; the assay was immunoSEQ multiplex PCR. V, J and clone size were drawn from that table, and D and trimming were deduced from the DNA. Of 270,000 or so clones listed, 85% to 90% are singletons. The CDR3 contains 16 residues. Trimming removed 8 bases from V and 0 bases from J, with 14 bases in between. In germline, CDR1 is LGHDT, CDR2 YNNKEL (reference sequence). This receptor was identified in a woman aged 40 to 49 who had recovered from COVID-19. Input material: peripheral blood. The chain links TRBV3-1 (or the pseudogene TRBV3-2) to TRBJ1-6; D gene uncertain. DNA for the CDR3: TGTGCCAGCCGGGTTGTGGGGAGCTCCTATAATTCACCCCTCCACTTT. Its protein is CASRVVGSSYNSPLHF.